This T cell receptor beta chain was identified in a study of cytomegalovirus exposure and HLA in healthy donors (dated by TCRdb to the late 2010s). Regarding the complete study: An earlier analysis of roughly 500 of the donors reported over 250 Gb of sequence data and around 100 million unique TCR beta sequences obtained from about 179 million T cells. The aim of the study was to test whether cataloging public T cell receptors could identify signatures of past pathogen exposure. The genetic ancestry cluster associated with self-reported Caucasian donors included 70% to 85% of the roughly 380 genotyped donors. To predict cytomegalovirus infection status, the study brought together high-throughput TCR immunosequencing, statistical association of individual TCRs with disease status, and machine learning. Along with the roughly 610-subject first cohort, a separate validation cohort of roughly 110 different subjects was used. Donor age, sex, ethnicity and CMV serostatus were collected together with the repertoire data. Approximately 330 gigabases of sequencing data and about 92 million unique TCR sequences made up an early release that covered approximately 620 HLA-typed donors. HLA typing included class I and class II loci at four-digit resolution. Every discovery cohort repertoire had been produced on one sequencing platform. An earlier analysis of 587 of the donors used high-throughput TCR beta sequencing to judge whether each TCR beta V gene segment behaved as functional or pseudogenic. Four to six DR-DQ haplotypes were handled as single units for association and clustering, since linkage in the cohort was strong. A later analysis re-examined previously published TCR beta repertoires from just over 650 donors and added high-resolution HLA genotyping to investigate patterns of TCR occurrence. The study profiled the T cell repertoires of hundreds of subjects by immunosequencing and related them to cytomegalovirus serostatus. A later genetic analysis took genome-wide SNP genotypes for about 55% of the roughly 700 donors and used that subset as a discovery cohort. Typing coverage differed by locus: A, B, C, DRB1 and DQB1 were typed in roughly 620-630 donors, DQA1 in 522, DPA1 in around 610, and DPB1 in 472. Among around 400 genotyped donors of the cohort, an average of roughly 240,000 unique TCR beta nucleotide sequences were sequenced per donor, 15% to 20% of them non-productive. Rather than using new phenotypic data, the later analysis identified candidate immune exposures from TCR beta sequences and from how often those sequences occurred across donors. The full study reports these points: It was suggested by the authors that the approach could potentially be generalized to other disease states and immunological phenotypes. At a false discovery rate of 0.05, a later analysis linked some 18,000 TCR beta sequences to specific HLA alleles. The study gave a list of about 160 TCR beta chains associated with cytomegalovirus. Linkage disequilibrium might explain the correlated functional status among segregating V segments, but an unknown experimental factor could not be excluded. An earlier analysis of around 540 of the donors showed that most TCR beta V segments appeared in productive rearrangements either about 87% or about 30% of the time, which broadly matched IMGT annotations. Cytomegalovirus status was reported to be diagnosed by the classifier with high specificity and sensitivity in both the original and validation cohorts. Because some donors lacked HLA typing at each locus, the association tests relied only on the typed subset. In a later analysis, TCR association rates were found to vary across HLA loci, with the most associated TCRs seen for DRB1 alleles and the fewest for HLA-C alleles. In a later analysis, HLA-associated TCR beta chains showed more clonal expansion and lower generation probabilities than non-associated chains that were equally common. The cohort was sequenced for TCR beta chains only, and without alpha or paired-chain data the features that could be detected were limited. A further reported finding was that TCR beta sequences accurately predicted the HLA-A and HLA-B alleles for most subjects in the first cohort. In a later analysis, several top co-occurrence clusters were reported to appear linked to parvovirus B19, influenza, CMV and Epstein-Barr virus. Across donors, most TCR sequences were observed very rarely, whereas some public TCRs were present in many individuals. In vitro tests confirmed that a few of the cytomegalovirus-associated TCR beta chains recognize cytomegalovirus antigens. For the cohort, immune exposure information was limited to CMV serostatus. Compared with the roughly 670-donor mean, donors in an Asian-associated ancestry cluster had fewer N-insertions in productive TCRs, according to a later genetic analysis. The earlier analysis of about 600 of the donors excluded roughly 17 rarely observed V segments, including chromosome 9 orphons, because counts were too low. A later analysis found that most CMV-associated TCR beta chains appeared HLA-restricted, with HLA associations seemingly driven largely by CMV exposure. An association between a missense DCLRE1C variant and V-gene and J-gene trimming of TCR beta chains was found in a later genetic analysis and replicated in an independent cohort. Roughly uniform sequencing depth across donors was assumed in presence/absence analyses, although this assumption may not hold. Strong co-occurrence of HLA alleles, especially DR and DQ, made assigning TCR associations to individual alleles difficult. The sequencing pipeline was judged likely to have produced a cluster of highly shared sequence variants as a technical artifact.

As for this clone: Its antigen has not been determined. Base-call qualities are not available, and no considerably larger clone is one nucleotide away.

The library was generated by the immunoSEQ multiplex PCR assay. For the multiplex PCR, a mixture combining 60 forward primers for TCR Vbeta segments and 13 reverse primers for TCR Jbeta segments was used. The CDR3 region of rearranged TCR beta genes was amplified from genomic DNA by a multiplex PCR assay. The amplified TCR beta libraries were sequenced on the Illumina HiSeq System as 87-base-pair reads. The paper's data handling went like this. A later analysis counted about 76 million unique TCR beta chains across the 500 to 850 repertoires, and 9.5 million to 11 million of these chains were shared by at least two donors. Raw reads were error-corrected and collapsed into unique sequences by a nearest-neighbor algorithm in which closely related sequences were merged to remove PCR and sequencing errors. Alignment of CDR3 sequences to IMGT reference sequences was used to assign V, D and J gene segments. For a sequence to be retained, a match of at least six nucleotides to both a V gene segment and a J gene segment was required. A rearrangement was called productive if the CDR3 had no stop codons and remained in frame with V and J, and every other rearrangement was called non-productive. Following IMGT convention, CDR3 was defined as the stretch from the second conserved V-encoded cysteine to the conserved J-encoded phenylalanine. In an earlier analysis of around 600 of the donors, sequences lacking an unambiguous match to a single V gene segment were excluded. An earlier analysis of several hundred of the donors called V segments functional above 56.7% productive rearrangements and segregating when the between-donor standard deviation exceeded 5%. To diagnose cytomegalovirus status from the catalog of TCR beta chain sequences, a statistical classification framework was built. In a later analysis, V and J genes were assigned by comparing TCR nucleotide sequences against IMGT/GENE-DB human TR gene sequences. A later analysis assigned CDR3 sequences and most-parsimonious VDJ recombination scenarios with the TCRdist pipeline. A later analysis defined each TCR beta chain by its CDR3 amino acid sequence plus V-gene family, and excluded reads lacking a unique V-gene family. As a way to deal with suspected cross-contamination and a sequencing artifact, a later analysis dropped under 600 nucleotide sequences that were highly shared and had low generation probability. In a later analysis, a clonal expansion index was calculated for each public chain from normalized within-repertoire ranks of inferred template counts. A later analysis computed generation probabilities with a VDJ recombination model fitted to out-of-frame rearrangements, and checked the results against IGoR. Hypergeometric tests were used in a later analysis to score TCR-TCR, TCR-HLA and TCR-CMV co-occurrence, with a repertoire-size bias correction applied to the TCR pairs. In a later analysis, false discovery rates were estimated by permuting HLA or CMV assignments 20 times. In a later analysis, co-occurring TCRs were grouped using DBSCAN, with TCRdist sequence similarity added in when clustering inside HLA-allele-positive subsets. Repertoires with fewer than 30,000 or more than 120,000 public chains were left out of co-occurrence clustering, as were about five repertoires with anomalous nucleotide sharing. Held by TCRdb, this immuneACCESS table contains in-frame sequences only and omits some clones. Under half of the omission traces to an unresolved V gene where checked; the cause of the rest is unknown. V, J and clone size were drawn from that table, and D and trimming were deduced from the DNA. The sample table shows 150,000 to 200,000 clones, and 70% to 85% are seen once. The biggest ten clones account for about 3.8% of the sample.

In total, roughly 670 healthy bone marrow donors made up the cohort. Cohort members were all nominally healthy when sampled, although unrecorded immune exposures were likely present. The donor was CMV seropositive and belonged to the group of 270 or so seropositive cohort members. Every donor gave a peripheral blood sample, and the peripheral blood mononuclear cells from that sample were used for TCR beta sequencing. The Qiagen DNeasy Blood Extraction Kit was used to extract genomic DNA from the blood cell samples. This sequence originates from a young man in good health and CMV-seropositive. Material for sequencing was PBMCs.

The DNA sequence is given as TGTGCCAGCAGCCCAGGCCCCCTGGATGGCTACACCTTC. Translated, this gives CASSPGPLDGYTF. The chain is encoded by TRBV11-2 joined to TRBJ1-2, with the D gene too uncertain to name. A distance of 13 bases separates the germline ends of V and J, which lose 5 bases and 6 bases respectively. From a lookup of the germline V gene, CDR1 and CDR2 are SGHAT and FQNNGV. The CDR3 holds 13 amino acids from the cysteine to the phenylalanine. Here the CDR3 DNA is all that survives: 39 bases in frame from base 1.